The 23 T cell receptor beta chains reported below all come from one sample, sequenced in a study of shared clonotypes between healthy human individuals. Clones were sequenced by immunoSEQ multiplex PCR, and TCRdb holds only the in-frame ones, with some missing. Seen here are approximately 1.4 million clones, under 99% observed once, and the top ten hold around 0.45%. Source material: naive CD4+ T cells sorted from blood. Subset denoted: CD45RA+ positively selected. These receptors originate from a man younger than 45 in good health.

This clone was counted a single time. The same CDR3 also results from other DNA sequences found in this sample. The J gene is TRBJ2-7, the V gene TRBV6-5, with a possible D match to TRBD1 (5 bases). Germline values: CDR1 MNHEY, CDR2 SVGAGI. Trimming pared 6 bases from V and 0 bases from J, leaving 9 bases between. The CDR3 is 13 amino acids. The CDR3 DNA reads TGTGCCAGCAGCCAGGGTGGCTCCTACGAGCAGTACTTC. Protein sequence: CASSQGGSYEQYF.

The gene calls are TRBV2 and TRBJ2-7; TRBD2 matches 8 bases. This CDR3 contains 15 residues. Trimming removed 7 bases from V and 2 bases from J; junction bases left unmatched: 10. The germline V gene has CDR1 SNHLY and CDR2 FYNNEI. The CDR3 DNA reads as TGTGCCAGCACTTTAAGGGCGACTAGCGCCTACGAGCAGTACTTC. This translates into CASTLRATSAYEQYF.

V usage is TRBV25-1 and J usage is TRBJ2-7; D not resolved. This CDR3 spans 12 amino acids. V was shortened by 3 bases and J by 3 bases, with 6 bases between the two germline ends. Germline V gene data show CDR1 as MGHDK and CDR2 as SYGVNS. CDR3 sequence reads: CASSDLHYEQYF. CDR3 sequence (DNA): TGTGCCAGCAGTGATTTACACTACGAGCAGTACTTC.

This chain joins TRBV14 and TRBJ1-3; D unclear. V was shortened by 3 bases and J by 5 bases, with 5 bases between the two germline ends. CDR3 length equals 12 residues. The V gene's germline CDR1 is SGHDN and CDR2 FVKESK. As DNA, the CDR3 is TGTGCCAGCAGCCATACCCGAAACACCATATATTTT. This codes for CASSHTRNTIYF.

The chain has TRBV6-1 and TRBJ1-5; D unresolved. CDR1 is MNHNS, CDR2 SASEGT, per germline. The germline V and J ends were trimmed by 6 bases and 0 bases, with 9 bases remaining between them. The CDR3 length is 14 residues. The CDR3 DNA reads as TGTGCCAGCAGCTCGGGTGTTAGCAATCAGCCCCAGCATTTT. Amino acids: CASSSGVSNQPQHF.

The CDR3 spells CAWELGQGAAGNTIYF. The CDR3 DNA reads as TGTGCCTGGGAGTTAGGACAGGGGGCGGCTGGAAACACCATATATTTT. The rearrangement links TRBV30 to TRBJ1-3; 11 positions agree with TRBD1. Germline CDR1 is GTSNPN and CDR2 is SVGIG (reference sequence). V shed 5 bases and J 2 bases; nucleotides not matched to a gene: 8. The CDR3 runs 16 residues.

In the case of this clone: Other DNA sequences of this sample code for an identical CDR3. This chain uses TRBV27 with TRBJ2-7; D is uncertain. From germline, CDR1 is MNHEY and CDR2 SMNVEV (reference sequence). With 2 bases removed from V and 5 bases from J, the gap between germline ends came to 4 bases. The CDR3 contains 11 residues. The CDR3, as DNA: TGTGCCAGCAGTTTAGGGAACGAGCAGTACTTC. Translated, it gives CASSLGNEQYF.

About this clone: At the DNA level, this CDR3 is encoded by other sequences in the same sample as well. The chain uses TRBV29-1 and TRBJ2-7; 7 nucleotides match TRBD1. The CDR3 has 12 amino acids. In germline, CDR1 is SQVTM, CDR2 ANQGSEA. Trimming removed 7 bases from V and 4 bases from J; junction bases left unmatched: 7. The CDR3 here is CSAVTGPYEQYF. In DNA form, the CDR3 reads TGCAGCGCTGTGACAGGGCCTTACGAGCAGTACTTC.

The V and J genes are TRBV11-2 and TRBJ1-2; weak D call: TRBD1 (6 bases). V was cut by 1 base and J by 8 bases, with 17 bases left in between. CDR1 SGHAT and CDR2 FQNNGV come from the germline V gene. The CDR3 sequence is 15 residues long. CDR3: CASSLGDTPFGGYTF. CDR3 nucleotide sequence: TGTGCCAGCAGCTTAGGGGACACCCCCTTCGGAGGCTACACCTTC. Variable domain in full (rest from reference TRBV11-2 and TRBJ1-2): EAGVAQSPRYKIIEKRQSVAFWCNPISGHATLYWYQQILGQGPKLLIQFQNNGVVDDSQLPKDRFSAERLKGVDSTLKIQPAKLEDSAVYLCASSLGDTPFGGYTFGSGTRLTVV.

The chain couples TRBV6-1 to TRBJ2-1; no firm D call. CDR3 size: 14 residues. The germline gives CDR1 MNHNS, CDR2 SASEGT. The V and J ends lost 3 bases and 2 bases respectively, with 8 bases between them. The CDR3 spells CASSDTVAYNEQFF. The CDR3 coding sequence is TGTGCCAGCAGTGATACGGTCGCCTACAATGAGCAGTTCTTC.

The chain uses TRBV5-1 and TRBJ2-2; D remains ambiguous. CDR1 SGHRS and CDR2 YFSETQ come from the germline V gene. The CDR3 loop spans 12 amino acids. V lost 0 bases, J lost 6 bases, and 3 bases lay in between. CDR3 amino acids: CASSLVAGELFF. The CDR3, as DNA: TGCGCCAGCAGCTTGGTTGCCGGGGAGCTGTTTTTT.

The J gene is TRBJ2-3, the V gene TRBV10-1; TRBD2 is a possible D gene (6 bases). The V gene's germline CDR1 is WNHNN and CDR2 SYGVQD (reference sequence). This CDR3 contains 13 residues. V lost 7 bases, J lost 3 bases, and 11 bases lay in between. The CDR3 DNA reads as TGCGCCAGCACCGGGGACTTAACAGATACGCAGTATTTT. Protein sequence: CASTGDLTDTQYF.

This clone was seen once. CDR3 protein: CASSEEDSRYNEQFF. CDR3 coding DNA: TGTGCCAGCAGCGAGGAGGATTCCCGTTACAATGAGCAGTTCTTC. The genes are TRBV9 and TRBJ2-1; weak D call: TRBD2 (5 bases). This CDR3 contains 15 residues. With 3 bases removed from V and 4 bases from J, the gap between germline ends came to 14 bases. Germline V lookup: CDR1 SGDLS, CDR2 YYNGEE. The complete variable domain, with remaining parts taken from reference TRBV9 and TRBJ2-1, reads DSGVTQTPKHLITATGQRVTLRCSPRSGDLSVYWYQQSLDQGLQFLIQYYNGEERAKGNILERFSAQQFPDLHSELNLSSLELGDSALYFCASSEEDSRYNEQFFGPGTRLTVL.

Here the CDR3 DNA reads TGTGCCAGCAGAGCAAACAATGAGCAGTTCTTC. Its translation is CASRANNEQFF. This chain links TRBV28 with TRBJ2-1, with D hard to call. CDR1 is MDHEN, CDR2 SYDVKM, per germline. Trimming removed 6 bases at V and 5 bases at J, with 5 bases between. The CDR3 extends over 11 amino acids.

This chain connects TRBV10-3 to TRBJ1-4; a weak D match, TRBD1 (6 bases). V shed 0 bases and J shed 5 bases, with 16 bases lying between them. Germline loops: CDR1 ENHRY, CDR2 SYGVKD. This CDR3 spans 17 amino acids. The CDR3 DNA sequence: TGTGCCATCAGTGAGTCTCCAGGGGCCAGAACAAATGAAAAACTGTTTTTT. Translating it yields CAISESPGARTNEKLFF.

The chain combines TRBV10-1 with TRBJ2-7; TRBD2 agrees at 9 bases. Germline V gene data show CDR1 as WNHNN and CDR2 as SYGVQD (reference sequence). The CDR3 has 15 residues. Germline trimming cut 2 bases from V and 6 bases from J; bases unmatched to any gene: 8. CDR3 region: CASSEGIAGDSEQYF. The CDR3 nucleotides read TGCGCCAGCAGTGAGGGAATAGCGGGGGATAGCGAGCAGTACTTC.

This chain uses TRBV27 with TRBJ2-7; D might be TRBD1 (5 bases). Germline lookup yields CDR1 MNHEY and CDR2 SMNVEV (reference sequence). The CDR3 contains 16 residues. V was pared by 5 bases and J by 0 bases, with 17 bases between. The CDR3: CASSPLGAPPSYEQYF. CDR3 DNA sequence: TGTGCCAGCAGTCCCCTAGGGGCGCCGCCCTCCTACGAGCAGTACTTC.

The CDR3 bases are TGCGCCAGCAGCCCGACGACAGGCGCCTACGAGCAGTACTTC. It yields the protein CASSPTTGAYEQYF. The gene calls are TRBV5-1 and TRBJ2-7, with D perhaps matching TRBD1 (6 bases). This CDR3 is built from 14 residues. CDR1 is SGHRS, CDR2 YFSETQ, per germline. Trimming took 4 bases from V and 2 from J, leaving 13 bases between them.

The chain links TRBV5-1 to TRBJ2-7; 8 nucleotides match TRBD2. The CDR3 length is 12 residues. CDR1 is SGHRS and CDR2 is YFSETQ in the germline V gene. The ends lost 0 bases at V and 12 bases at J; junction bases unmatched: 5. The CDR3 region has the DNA TGCGCCAGCAGCTTGGAACGGGAGGGCCGGTACTTC. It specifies CASSLEREGRYF.

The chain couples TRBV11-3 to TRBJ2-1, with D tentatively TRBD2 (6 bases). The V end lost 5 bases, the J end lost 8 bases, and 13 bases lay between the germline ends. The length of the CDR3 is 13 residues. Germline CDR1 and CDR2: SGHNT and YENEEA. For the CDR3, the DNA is TGTGCCAGCAGCCCGAGGCGGGGCCATGAGCAGTTCTTC. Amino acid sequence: CASSPRRGHEQFF.

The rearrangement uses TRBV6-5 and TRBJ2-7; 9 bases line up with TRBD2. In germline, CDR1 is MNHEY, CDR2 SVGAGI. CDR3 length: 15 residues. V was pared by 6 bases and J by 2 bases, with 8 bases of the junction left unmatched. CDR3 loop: CASSPPGGRAYEQYF. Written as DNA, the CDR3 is TGTGCCAGCAGCCCTCCTGGCGGGAGGGCCTACGAGCAGTACTTC.

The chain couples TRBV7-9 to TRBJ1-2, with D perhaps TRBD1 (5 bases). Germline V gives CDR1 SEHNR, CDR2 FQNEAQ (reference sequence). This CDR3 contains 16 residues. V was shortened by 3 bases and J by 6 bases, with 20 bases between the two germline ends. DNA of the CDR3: TGTGCCAGCAGCTTCTCGCAGCACAGGTGGTTTAATGGCTACACCTTC. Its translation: CASSFSQHRWFNGYTF.

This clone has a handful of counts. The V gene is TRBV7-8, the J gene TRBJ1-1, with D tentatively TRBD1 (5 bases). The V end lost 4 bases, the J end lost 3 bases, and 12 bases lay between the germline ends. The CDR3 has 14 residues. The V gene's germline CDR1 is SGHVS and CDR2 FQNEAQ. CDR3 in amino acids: CASSSQGGDTEAFF. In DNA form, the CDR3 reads TGTGCCAGCAGCTCCCAGGGTGGAGACACTGAAGCTTTCTTT.